This record covers a single T cell receptor (beta chain). This receptor's antigen is unknown. No much larger clone is present one base from it, and per-base qualities are unavailable. The sample comes from a study of T cells in Graves' hyperthyroidism and ophthalmopathy (dated by TCRdb to the late 2010s). In the study overall: Peripheral blood samples were taken at initial diagnosis, before any treatment was given. To identify TCR V-J signatures that set the groups apart, the researchers used a discovery cohort of 100 patients, made up of roughly 45 with Graves' ophthalmopathy and some 58 with stable Graves' hyperthyroidism. Prospective prediction of ophthalmopathy was tested in an independent validation cohort of 18 to 20 hyperthyroidism patients and 15 to 17 patients who later progressed to ophthalmopathy. The 85 to 100 discovery patients were randomly split 7:3 into training and test sets. The study also compared thyroid tissue and blood T-cell repertoires from roughly six Graves' hyperthyroidism patients. Following sampling, methimazole starting at 30 mg daily was given to hyperthyroidism patients, and high-dose intravenous methylprednisolone was given to ophthalmopathy patients. TCR Vbeta CDR3 sequencing of 140 or so peripheral blood samples (approximately 44 ophthalmopathy, 75 hyperthyroidism and around 17 progressor patients) is reported in the paper. What the study reported, not specific to this receptor: Most expanded thyroid clonotypes (frequency above 0.001) were also detected in blood, a finding suggesting that blood repertoires may reflect thyroid immune responses. Sample size was not statistically predetermined, and blinding of investigators to group allocation was not performed. In validation, the model predicted progression to ophthalmopathy with 65% to 71% sensitivity and less than 75% specificity, a median of 6.5 months before onset. In cross-validation, a model built on a 13 V-J signature told ophthalmopathy apart from stable hyperthyroidism with just under 90% sensitivity and roughly 83% specificity, and in testing the same model reached 80%/75%.

Amplification of TCR beta CDR3 regions was carried out from RNA transcripts. For the first round of RT-PCR on the TCR CDR3, the HTBI primer set was used together with the Qiagen OneStep RT-PCR kit. The libraries were constructed in a second round of multiplex PCR and then size-selected and purified. Sequencing of the libraries was done on an Illumina HiSeq2000 using paired-end 100 bp reads. The published analysis was carried out like this. SOAPnuke was used to process the raw data, with reads discarded if the reads contained adapters or uncalled bases, had a mean Phred below 15, or lacked an exact constant-primer or identifier match. High-quality paired reads were merged with COPE v1.2.5, and unique nucleotide sequences were defined as clonotypes. MiTCR v1.1 was used to align the clonotypes against IMGT TRBV, TRBD and TRBJ reference segments. The analysis was restricted to V-J combinations with a frequency above 0.0001, which together covered just over 99% of the repertoires. The TCS score was defined as F50 (clonal expansion) divided by E x V (chaos), with BLOSUM62-based TCRdist calculated between CDR3 peptides within each V-J. Welch's t-statistics and random forest reduced 500 to 650 V-J features to roughly 13, which were used in a naive Bayes classifier (R e1071). TCRdb reworked the public reads: Q25 trimming with fastp, MiXCR clone assembly, productive beta chains retained. Rows matching on CDR3 protein sequence are summarized as one entry with the most common DNA and genes. The V and J calls and clone size are TCRdb's, not the authors'. Across this sample there are over 400,000 distinct CDR3 sequences, with approximately 23% seen only once. The ten top clones hold approximately 49% of the sample.

Ophthalmopathy patients had moderately to severely active disease, with a Clinical Activity Score of 3 or more, a NOSPECS grade of 4 or more, and a disease duration of less than 3 months. The study excluded patients with uncontrolled infections, other autoimmune diseases, pregnancy or lactation. Clinical symptoms, serum thyroxine and TRAb, thyroid ultrasound, and orbital computed tomography formed the basis for the diagnoses. PBMCs were isolated from about 10 ml of fresh peripheral blood by Ficoll-Paque density gradient centrifugation. Trizol reagent was used to extract total RNA, and RNA quality was then checked on an Agilent 2100 Bioanalyzer. V lost 6 bases and J lost 4 bases; the stretch between them is 6 bases long. Spanning cysteine to phenylalanine, the CDR3 consists of 12 amino acids. The kept DNA is CDR3 alone, 36 bases in frame from the first base. For CDR1 and CDR2, the germline V gene lists KGHDR and SFDVKD.

Recombination joined TRBV24-1 with TRBJ1-5; the D gene assignment is ambiguous. The sequenced sample consisted of blood. The clonotype originates from a woman in her 70s with Graves' ophthalmopathy. The bases are TGTGCCACCAGTCGGGAGAATCAGCCCCAGCATTTT. Its product reads: CATSRENQPQHF.